A single sample gave rise to the 19 T cell receptor beta chains below, sequenced in a study of Graves' ophthalmopathy and Graves' hyperthyroidism. RNA served as the template for amplifying TCR beta CDR3 regions. HTBI primers were used in a first-round RT-PCR, which preceded a second-round multiplex PCR. TCRdb passed the multiplex PCR reads through MiXCR, listing each CDR3 protein once. The table lists hundreds of thousands of distinct CDR3 sequences, approximately 15% of them singletons. Sequencing was performed on peripheral blood. Receptors were obtained from a woman aged 18 to 35 with stable Graves' hyperthyroidism.

In this sample, this clonotype turned up a few times. V is TRBV5-1 and J is TRBJ1-2; perhaps TRBD1 as D (6 bases). The CDR3 is 14 amino acids. The germline V and J ends were trimmed by 4 bases and 4 bases, with 14 bases remaining between them. Germline V gives CDR1 SGHRS, CDR2 YFSETQ. The chain's CDR3 is CASSGDTGAYGYTF. In DNA form, the CDR3 reads TGCGCCAGCAGCGGGGACACCGGAGCCTATGGCTACACCTTC.

V and J are TRBV6-2 or TRBV6-3 and TRBJ2-7; D unclear. The germline V and J ends were trimmed by 2 bases and 3 bases, with 8 bases remaining between them. Germline-derived CDR1 and CDR2 are MNHEY and SVGEGT. This CDR3 spans 13 amino acids. The CDR3 DNA is TGTGCCAGCAGTTACAACGCAGGCTACGAGCAGTACTTC. This sequence encodes CASSYNAGYEQYF.

The chain joins TRBV12-3 or TRBV12-4 to TRBJ2-5; 9 bases align to TRBD2. The CDR3 has 17 residues. The V and J ends lost 3 bases and 5 bases, in that order; junction bases with no gene match: 13. CDR3 in amino acids: CASSFQWSSGGGETQYF. The CDR3 coding sequence is TGTGCCAGCAGTTTTCAGTGGAGTAGCGGGGGTGGGGAGACCCAGTACTTC.

This clonotype was observed at least ten times. The chain uses TRBV2 and TRBJ2-2, with TRBD2 matching over 8 bases. The CDR3 covers 15 residues. J lost 4 bases, V lost 7 bases, and 8 bases had no gene match. From germline, CDR1 is SNHLY and CDR2 FYNNEI. The CDR3 nucleotides are TGTGCCAGCAAAGGCATCGGGACTAGCACCGGGGAGCTGTTTTTT. Its translation is CASKGIGTSTGELFF.

This clonotype has at least ten counts. The chain uses TRBV15 and TRBJ2-4; 9 nucleotides align to TRBD1. Trimming at V came to 8 bases and at J to 4 bases, leaving 9 bases not matched to a gene. CDR3 length: 15 amino acids. Per germline, CDR1 LNHNV and CDR2 YYDKDF (reference sequence). CDR3 DNA: TGTGCCACCGAAGACCCTGGACAGGGGAAAAACATTCAGTACTTC. Translating it yields CATEDPGQGKNIQYF.

This clonotype was found many times. The V gene is TRBV6-5, the J gene TRBJ1-1; TRBD1 aligns across 7 bases. With V trimmed by 0 bases and J by 4 bases, 8 bases remained unmatched. CDR3 length: 16 residues. In germline, CDR1 is MNHEY, CDR2 SVGAGI. CDR3 DNA: TGTGCCAGCAGTTACTCAGACTTCCAGGGGGGCACTGAAGCTTTCTTT. Translation gives CASSYSDFQGGTEAFF.

Ten or more counts support this clonotype. The chain is built from TRBV2 and TRBJ1-1; TRBD1 agrees at 9 bases. V lost 4 bases and J lost 4; bases outside the gene matches: 7. Germline V gives CDR1 SNHLY, CDR2 FYNNEI. CDR3 length: 15 residues. The CDR3 sequence: CASSAWTGEGTEAFF. The CDR3 DNA follows: TGTGCCAGCAGTGCCTGGACAGGGGAGGGCACTGAAGCTTTCTTT.

This chain uses TRBV5-1 with TRBJ1-1, with D unclear. The CDR3 loop spans 15 amino acids. Germline CDR1 SGHRS, CDR2 YFSETQ. Trimming took 0 bases from V and 1 from J, leaving 10 bases between them. The CDR3 coding sequence is TGCGCCAGCAGCTTGGCGGGGTATCCGAACACTGAAGCTTTCTTT. Its translation: CASSLAGYPNTEAFF.

This clonotype was detected many times. A read error may account for a junction end that differs from germline. The chain has TRBV20-1 and TRBJ1-6; 7 bases agree with TRBD1. Germline CDR1 is DFQATT and CDR2 is SNEGSKA (reference sequence). This CDR3 comprises 13 residues. The CDR3 DNA follows: TGCAGTGCTAGATATACAGGGGATTCACTCCTCCACTTT. The encoded protein is CSARYTGDSLLHF.

The rearrangement links TRBV6-1 to TRBJ1-1; D not certain. Trimming stripped 11 bases from V and 1 base from J, with 14 bases between. The germline V gene has CDR1 MNHNS and CDR2 SASEGT. The CDR3 covers 13 residues. CDR3 region: CAGSERGNTEAFF. DNA for the CDR3: TGTGCCGGTTCGGAACGGGGGAACACTGAAGCTTTCTTT.

This clonotype was found many times. The CDR3 DNA reads as TGTGCCAGCAGCTACTGGGACAGGGAGAACACTGAAGCTTTCTTT. Protein: CASSYWDRENTEAFF. This chain uses TRBV5-6 with TRBJ1-1; 9 nucleotides match TRBD1. V was pared by 3 bases and J by 1 base, with 4 bases of the junction left unmatched. The germline V gene encodes CDR1 SGHDT and CDR2 YYEEEE. The CDR3 length is 15 residues. Combining the CDR3 with reference TRBV5-6 and TRBJ1-1 gives the whole variable domain DAGVTQSPTHLIKTRGQQVTLRCSPKSGHDTVSWYQQALGQGPQFIFQYYEEEERQRGNFPDRFSGHQFPNYSSELNVNALLLGDSALYLCASSYWDRENTEAFFGQGTRLTVV.

The chain employs TRBV12-3 or TRBV12-4 and TRBJ2-2, with 10 bases identical to TRBD2. Germline trimming cut 5 bases from V and 1 base from J; bases unmatched to any gene: 4. The CDR3 has 16 amino acids. The CDR3 region has the DNA TGTGCCAGCAGTACCTTAGCGGGGGGGAACACCGGGGAGCTGTTTTTT. Translation: CASSTLAGGNTGELFF.

This clonotype turned up a few times. This clone may be a read error of a much larger clone one base away. This chain uses TRBV6-1 with TRBJ1-1; tentative D call: TRBD1 (6 bases). The CDR3 loop spans 14 amino acids. Germline V CDR1 and CDR2: MNHNS, SASEGT. CDR3 region: CASSQQGLGTEACF. Written as DNA, the CDR3 is TGTGCCAGCAGTCAACAGGGTTTGGGCACTGAAGCTTGCTTT.

Concerning this clonotype: A much larger clone differs by one base, so this may be a read error. The J gene is TRBJ1-5, the V gene TRBV6-2 or TRBV6-3; 9 bases align to TRBD1. The V and J ends lost 6 bases and 4 bases, in that order; junction bases with no gene match: 13. This CDR3 region has 17 residues. Germline lookup yields CDR1 MNHEY and CDR2 SVGEGT. The CDR3 here is CASSPRRTGDANQPQHF. The DNA for the CDR3 is TGTGCCAGCAGCCCCAGACGGACAGGGGACGCTAATCAGCCCCAGCATTTT.

At least ten counts were recorded for this clonotype. The chain joins TRBV12-3 or TRBV12-4 to TRBJ2-5; D might be TRBD1 (6 bases). This CDR3 has 14 residues. The V gene lost 3 bases and the J gene lost 10 bases, with 18 bases spanning the gap. CDR3 DNA sequence: TGTGCCAGCAGTTTGGATAGGGGGAGTAGGGACCAGTACTTC. This translates into CASSLDRGSRDQYF.

This clonotype occurred many times. V is TRBV14 and J is TRBJ1-5; 8 positions match TRBD1. The CDR3 loop spans 16 amino acids. Germline V gene sequence: CDR1 SGHDN, CDR2 FVKESK. V shed 0 bases, J shed 7 bases, and the junction held 8 bases outside the gene matches. The CDR3 sequence: CASSQDYRGKGQPQHF. The CDR3 coding sequence is TGTGCCAGCAGCCAAGATTACAGGGGGAAGGGCCAGCCCCAGCATTTT.

As to this clonotype: Since the CDR3 does not end with the conserved phenylalanine or tryptophan, this likely comes from a read error. The rearrangement links TRBV20-1 to TRBJ2-7; perhaps TRBD1 as D (6 bases). Germline CDR1 and CDR2: DFQATT and SNEGSKA (reference sequence). Trimming pared 1 base from V and 4 bases from J, leaving 14 bases between. The CDR3 is 14 amino acids. DNA of the CDR3: TGCAGTGCTAGAGCCCGGTGGGGGCTTTACGAGCAGTACTCC. Protein product: CSARARWGLYEQYS.

At least ten counts were recorded for this clonotype. The rearrangement links TRBV5-1 to TRBJ2-5; D gene ambiguous. The germline V gene has CDR1 SGHRS and CDR2 YFSETQ. This CDR3 has 12 residues. The ends were cut back, 1 base at V and 3 bases at J, with 4 bases in the middle. The DNA of the CDR3 is TGCGCCAGCAGCTTGCCGGAAGAGACCCAGTACTTC. Its protein product is CASSLPEETQYF. The entire variable domain, with the rest obtained from reference TRBV5-1 and TRBJ2-5, is as follows: KAGVTQTPRYLIKTRGQQVTLSCSPISGHRSVSWYQQTPGQGLQFLFEYFSETQRNKGNFPGRFSGRQFSNSRSEMNVSTLELGDSALYLCASSLPEETQYFGPGTRLLVL.

This clonotype was found many times. The chain links TRBV20-1 to TRBJ2-5; a possible D gene is TRBD1 (6 bases). CDR3 size: 16 residues. CDR1 is DFQATT, CDR2 SNEGSKA, per germline (reference sequence). V was cut by 0 bases and J by 5 bases, with 19 bases left in between. DNA for the CDR3: TGCAGTGCTAGAGAAAGTCAGGGGACGACGCGGGAGACCCAGTACTTC. Translated, it gives CSARESQGTTRETQYF.